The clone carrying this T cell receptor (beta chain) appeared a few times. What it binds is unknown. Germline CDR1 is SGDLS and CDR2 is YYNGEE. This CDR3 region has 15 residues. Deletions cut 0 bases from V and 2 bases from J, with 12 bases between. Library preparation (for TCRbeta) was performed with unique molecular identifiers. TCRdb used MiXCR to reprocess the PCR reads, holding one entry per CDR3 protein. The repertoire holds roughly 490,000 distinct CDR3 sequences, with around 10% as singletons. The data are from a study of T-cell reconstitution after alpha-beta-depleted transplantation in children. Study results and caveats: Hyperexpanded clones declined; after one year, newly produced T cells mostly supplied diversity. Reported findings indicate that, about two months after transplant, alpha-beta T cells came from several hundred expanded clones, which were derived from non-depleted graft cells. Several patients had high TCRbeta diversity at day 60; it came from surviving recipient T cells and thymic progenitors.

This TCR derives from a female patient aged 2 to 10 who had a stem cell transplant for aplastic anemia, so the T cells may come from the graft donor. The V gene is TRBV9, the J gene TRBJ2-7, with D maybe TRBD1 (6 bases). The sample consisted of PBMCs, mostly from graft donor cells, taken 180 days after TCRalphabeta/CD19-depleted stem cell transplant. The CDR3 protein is CASSVVPDSPYEQYF. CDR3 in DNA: TGTGCCAGCAGCGTAGTTCCGGACAGTCCCTACGAGCAGTACTTC.